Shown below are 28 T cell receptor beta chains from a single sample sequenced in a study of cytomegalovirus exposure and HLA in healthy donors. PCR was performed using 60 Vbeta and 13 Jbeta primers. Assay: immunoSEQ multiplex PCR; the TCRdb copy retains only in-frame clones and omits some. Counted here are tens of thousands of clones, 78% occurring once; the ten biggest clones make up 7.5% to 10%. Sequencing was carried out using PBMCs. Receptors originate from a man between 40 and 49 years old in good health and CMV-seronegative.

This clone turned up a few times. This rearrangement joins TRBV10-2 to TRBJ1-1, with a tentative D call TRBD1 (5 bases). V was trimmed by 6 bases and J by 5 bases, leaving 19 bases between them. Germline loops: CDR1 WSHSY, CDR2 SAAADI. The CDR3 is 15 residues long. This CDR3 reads CASRNQGLGETEAFF. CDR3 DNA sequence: TGCGCCAGCAGAAACCAGGGACTAGGAGAAACTGAAGCTTTCTTT.

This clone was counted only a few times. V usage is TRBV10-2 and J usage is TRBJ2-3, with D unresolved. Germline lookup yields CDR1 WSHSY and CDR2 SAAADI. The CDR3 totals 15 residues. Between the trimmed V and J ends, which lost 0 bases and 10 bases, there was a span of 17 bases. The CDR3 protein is CASSESWLDRSAQYF. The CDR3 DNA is TGCGCCAGCAGTGAGTCCTGGCTAGATAGGTCCGCGCAGTATTTT.

CDR3 nucleotides: TGTGCCAGCAGCTTATCAAAAGCGAATCGGAACACTGAAGCTTTCTTT. This encodes CASSLSKANRNTEAFF. This chain connects TRBV11-3 to TRBJ1-1; no clear D gene. In germline, CDR1 is SGHNT, CDR2 YENEEA. Trimming stripped 2 bases from V and 1 base from J, with 14 bases between. The CDR3 totals 16 residues. Together with reference TRBV11-3 and TRBJ1-1, the CDR3 gives the full variable domain: EAGVVQSPRYKIIEKKQPVAFWCNPISGHNTLYWYLQNLGQGPELLIRYENEEAVDDSQLPKDRFSAERLKGVDSTLKIQPAELGDSAVYLCASSLSKANRNTEAFFGQGTRLTVV.

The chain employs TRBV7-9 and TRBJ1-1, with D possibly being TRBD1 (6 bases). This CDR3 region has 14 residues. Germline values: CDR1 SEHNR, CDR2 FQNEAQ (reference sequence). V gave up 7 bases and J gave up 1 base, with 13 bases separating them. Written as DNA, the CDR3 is TGTGCCAGCAATACAGGGACCCCGAACACTGAAGCTTTCTTT. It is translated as CASNTGTPNTEAFF.

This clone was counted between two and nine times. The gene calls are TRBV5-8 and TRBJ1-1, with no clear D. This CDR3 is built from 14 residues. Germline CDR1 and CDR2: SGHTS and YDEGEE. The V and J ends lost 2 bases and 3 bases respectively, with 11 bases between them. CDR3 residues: CASSFSRRDTEAFF. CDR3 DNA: TGTGCCAGCAGCTTTTCCCGGAGGGACACTGAAGCTTTCTTT.

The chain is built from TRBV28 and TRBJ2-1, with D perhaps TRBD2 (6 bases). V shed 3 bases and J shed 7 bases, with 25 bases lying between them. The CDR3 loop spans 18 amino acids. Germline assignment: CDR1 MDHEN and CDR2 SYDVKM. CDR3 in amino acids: CASSFWGLSGTPGNEQFF. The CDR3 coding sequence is TGTGCCAGCAGTTTTTGGGGACTCAGCGGTACCCCTGGGAATGAGCAGTTCTTC.

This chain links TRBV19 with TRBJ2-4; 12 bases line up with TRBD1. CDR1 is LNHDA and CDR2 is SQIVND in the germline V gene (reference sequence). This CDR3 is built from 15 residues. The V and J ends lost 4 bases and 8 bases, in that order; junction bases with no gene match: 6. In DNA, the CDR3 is TGTGCCAGTAGTACCCGGGACAGGGGGCGAGACATTCAGTACTTC. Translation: CASSTRDRGRDIQYF.

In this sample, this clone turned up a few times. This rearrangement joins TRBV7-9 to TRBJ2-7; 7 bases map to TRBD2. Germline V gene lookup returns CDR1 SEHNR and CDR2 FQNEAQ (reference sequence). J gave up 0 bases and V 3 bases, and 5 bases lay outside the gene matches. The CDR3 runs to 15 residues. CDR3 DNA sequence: TGTGCCAGCAGCTTTGCTAGCGGAAGCTCCTACGAGCAGTACTTC. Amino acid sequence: CASSFASGSSYEQYF. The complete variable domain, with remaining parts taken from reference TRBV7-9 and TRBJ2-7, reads DTGVSQNPRHKITKRGQNVTFRCDPISEHNRLYWYRQTLGQGPEFLTYFQNEAQLEKSRLLSDRFSAERPKGSFSTLEIQRTEQGDSAMYLCASSFASGSSYEQYFGPGTRLTVT.

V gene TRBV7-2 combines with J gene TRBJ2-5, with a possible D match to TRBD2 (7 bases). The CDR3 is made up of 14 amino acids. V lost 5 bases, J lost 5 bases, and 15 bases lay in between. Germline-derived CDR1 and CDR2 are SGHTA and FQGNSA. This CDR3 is CASSKNGGRETQYF. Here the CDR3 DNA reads TGTGCCAGCAGCAAAAACGGGGGGCGGGAGACCCAGTACTTC. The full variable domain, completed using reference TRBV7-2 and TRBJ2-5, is GAGVSQSPSNKVTEKGKDVELRCDPISGHTALYWYRQSLGQGLEFLIYFQGNSAPDKSGLPSDRFSAERTGGSVSTLTIQRTQQEDSAVYLCASSKNGGRETQYFGPGTRLLVL.

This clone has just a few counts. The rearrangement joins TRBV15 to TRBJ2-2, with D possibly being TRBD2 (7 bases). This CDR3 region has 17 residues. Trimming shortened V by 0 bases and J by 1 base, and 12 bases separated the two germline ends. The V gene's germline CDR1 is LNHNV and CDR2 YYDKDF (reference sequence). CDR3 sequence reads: CATSRDRGAVNTGELFF. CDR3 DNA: TGTGCCACCAGCAGAGATCGGGGGGCCGTGAACACCGGGGAGCTGTTTTTT.

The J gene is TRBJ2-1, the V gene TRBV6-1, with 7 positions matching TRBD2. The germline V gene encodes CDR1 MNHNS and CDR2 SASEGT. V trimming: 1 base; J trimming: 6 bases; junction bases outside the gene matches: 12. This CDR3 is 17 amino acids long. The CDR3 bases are TGTGCCAGCAGTGAAGAGCGGTCTAGCGGTAACCGCAATGAGCAGTTCTTC. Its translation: CASSEERSSGNRNEQFF.

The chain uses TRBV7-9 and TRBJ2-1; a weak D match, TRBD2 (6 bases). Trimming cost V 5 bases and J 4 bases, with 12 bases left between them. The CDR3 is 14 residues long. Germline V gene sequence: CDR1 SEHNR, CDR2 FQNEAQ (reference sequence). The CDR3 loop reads CASSGGSGYNEQFF. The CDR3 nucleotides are TGTGCCAGCAGCGGGGGGTCAGGGTACAATGAGCAGTTCTTC.

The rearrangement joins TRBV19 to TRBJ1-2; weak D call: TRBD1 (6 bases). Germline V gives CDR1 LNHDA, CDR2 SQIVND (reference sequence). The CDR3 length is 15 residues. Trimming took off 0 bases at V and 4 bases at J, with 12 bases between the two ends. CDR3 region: CASSIDSVRGYGYTF. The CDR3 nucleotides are TGTGCCAGTAGTATAGATTCTGTCAGGGGCTATGGCTACACCTTC. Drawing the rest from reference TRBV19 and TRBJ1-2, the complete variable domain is DGGITQSPKYLFRKEGQNVTLSCEQNLNHDAMYWYRQDPGQGLRLIYYSQIVNDFQKGDIAEGYSVSREKKESFPLTVTSAQKNPTAFYLCASSIDSVRGYGYTFGSGTRLTVV.

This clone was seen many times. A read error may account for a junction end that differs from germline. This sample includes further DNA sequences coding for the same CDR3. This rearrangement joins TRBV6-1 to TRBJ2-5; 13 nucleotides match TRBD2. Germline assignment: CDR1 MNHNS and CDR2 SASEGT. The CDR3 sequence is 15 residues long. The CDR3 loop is CASSELAGGPETQYF. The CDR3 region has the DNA TGCGCCAGCAGTGAACTAGCGGGGGGGCCAGAGACCCAGTACTTC.

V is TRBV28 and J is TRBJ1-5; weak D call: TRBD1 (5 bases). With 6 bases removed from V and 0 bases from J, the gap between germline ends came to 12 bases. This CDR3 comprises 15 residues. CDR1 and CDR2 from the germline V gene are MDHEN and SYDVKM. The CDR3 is CASRQRGFSNQPQHF. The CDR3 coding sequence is TGTGCCAGCAGGCAGCGGGGGTTTAGCAATCAGCCCCAGCATTTT.

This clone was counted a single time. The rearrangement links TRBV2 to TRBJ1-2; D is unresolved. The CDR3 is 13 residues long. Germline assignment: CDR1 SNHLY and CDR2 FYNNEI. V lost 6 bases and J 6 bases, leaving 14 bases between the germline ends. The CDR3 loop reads CASSSVGENGYTF. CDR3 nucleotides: TGTGCCAGCAGCTCTGTCGGGGAGAATGGCTACACCTTC. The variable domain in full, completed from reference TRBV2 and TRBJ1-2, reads EPEVTQTPSHQVTQMGQEVILRCVPISNHLYFYWYRQILGQKVEFLVSFYNNEISEKSEIFDDQFSVERPDGSNFTLKIRSTKLEDSAMYFCASSSVGENGYTFGSGTRLTVV.

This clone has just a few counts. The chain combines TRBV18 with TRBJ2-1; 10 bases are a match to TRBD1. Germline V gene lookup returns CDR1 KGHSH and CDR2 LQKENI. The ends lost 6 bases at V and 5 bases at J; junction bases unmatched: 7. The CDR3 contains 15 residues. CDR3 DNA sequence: TGTGCCAGCTCGCAGACAGGGGGCAGGGACAATGAGCAGTTCTTC. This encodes CASSQTGGRDNEQFF.

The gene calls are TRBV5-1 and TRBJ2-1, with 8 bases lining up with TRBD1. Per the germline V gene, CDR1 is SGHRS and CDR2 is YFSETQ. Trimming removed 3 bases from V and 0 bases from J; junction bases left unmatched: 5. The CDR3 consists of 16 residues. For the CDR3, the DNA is TGCGCCAGCAGCTCGAGGACAGGGAGCTCCTACAATGAGCAGTTCTTC. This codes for CASSSRTGSSYNEQFF.

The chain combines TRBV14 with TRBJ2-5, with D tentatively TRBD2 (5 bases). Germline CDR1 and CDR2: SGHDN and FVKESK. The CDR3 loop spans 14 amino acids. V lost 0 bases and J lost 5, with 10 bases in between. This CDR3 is CASSQDGRRETQYF. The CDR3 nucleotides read TGTGCCAGCAGCCAAGATGGAAGGAGGGAGACCCAGTACTTC. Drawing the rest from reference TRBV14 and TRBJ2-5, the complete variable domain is EAGVTQFPSHSVIEKGQTVTLRCDPISGHDNLYWYRRVMGKEIKFLLHFVKESKQDESGMPNNRFLAERTGGTYSTLKVQPAELEDSGVYFCASSQDGRRETQYFGPGTRLLVL.

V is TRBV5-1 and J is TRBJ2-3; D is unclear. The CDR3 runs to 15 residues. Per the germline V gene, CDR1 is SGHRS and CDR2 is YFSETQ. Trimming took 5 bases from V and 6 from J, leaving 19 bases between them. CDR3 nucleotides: TGCGCCAGCAGTTATGAGACTCCTGCCCCGGATACGCAGTATTTT. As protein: CASSYETPAPDTQYF.

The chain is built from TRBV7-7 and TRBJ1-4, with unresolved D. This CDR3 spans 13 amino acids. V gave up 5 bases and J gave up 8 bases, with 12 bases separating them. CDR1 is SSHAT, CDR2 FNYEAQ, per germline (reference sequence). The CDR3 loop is CASSPLGVEKLFF. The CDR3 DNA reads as TGTGCCAGCAGCCCTCTTGGAGTCGAAAAACTGTTTTTT.

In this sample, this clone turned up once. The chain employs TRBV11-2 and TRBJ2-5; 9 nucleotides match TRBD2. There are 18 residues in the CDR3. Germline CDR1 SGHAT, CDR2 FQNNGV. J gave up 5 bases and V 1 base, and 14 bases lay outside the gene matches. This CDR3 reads CASSLGTAGGPLIETQYF. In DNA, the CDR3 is TGTGCCAGCAGCTTAGGTACAGCGGGGGGCCCTCTAATCGAGACCCAGTACTTC.

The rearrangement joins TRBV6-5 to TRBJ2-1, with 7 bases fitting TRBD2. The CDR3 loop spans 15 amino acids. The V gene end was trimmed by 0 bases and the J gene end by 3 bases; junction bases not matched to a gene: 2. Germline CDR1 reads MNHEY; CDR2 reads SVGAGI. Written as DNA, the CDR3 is TGTGCCAGCAGTTACTCTAGCGGGCACTACAATGAGCAGTTCTTC. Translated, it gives CASSYSSGHYNEQFF.

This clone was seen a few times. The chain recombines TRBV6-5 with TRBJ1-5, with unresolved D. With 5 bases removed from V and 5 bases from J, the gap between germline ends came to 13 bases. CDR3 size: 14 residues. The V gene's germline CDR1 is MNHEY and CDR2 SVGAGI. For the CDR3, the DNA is TGTGCCAGCAGTGAATTCTTGGCGGATCAGCCCCAGCATTTT. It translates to CASSEFLADQPQHF.

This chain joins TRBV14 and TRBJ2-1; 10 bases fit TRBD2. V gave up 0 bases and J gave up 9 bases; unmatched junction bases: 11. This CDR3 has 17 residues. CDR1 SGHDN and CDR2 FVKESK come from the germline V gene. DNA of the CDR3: TGTGCCAGCAGCCAAGATCTGGTACTAGCGGGATTCGGTGAGCAGTTCTTC. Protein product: CASSQDLVLAGFGEQFF.

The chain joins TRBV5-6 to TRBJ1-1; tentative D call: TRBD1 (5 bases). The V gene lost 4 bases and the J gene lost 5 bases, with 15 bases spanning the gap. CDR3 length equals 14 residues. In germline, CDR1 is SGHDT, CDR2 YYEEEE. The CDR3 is CASSTQGVWTEAFF. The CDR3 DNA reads TGTGCCAGCAGCACGCAGGGTGTTTGGACTGAAGCTTTCTTT.

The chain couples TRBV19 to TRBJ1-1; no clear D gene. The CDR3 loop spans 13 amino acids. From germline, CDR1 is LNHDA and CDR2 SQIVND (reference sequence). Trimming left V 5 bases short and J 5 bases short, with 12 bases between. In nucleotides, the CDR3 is TGTGCCAGTAGTTTGATCGCGGGAACTGAAGCTTTCTTT. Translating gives CASSLIAGTEAFF. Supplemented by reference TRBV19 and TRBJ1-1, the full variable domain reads DGGITQSPKYLFRKEGQNVTLSCEQNLNHDAMYWYRQDPGQGLRLIYYSQIVNDFQKGDIAEGYSVSREKKESFPLTVTSAQKNPTAFYLCASSLIAGTEAFFGQGTRLTVV.

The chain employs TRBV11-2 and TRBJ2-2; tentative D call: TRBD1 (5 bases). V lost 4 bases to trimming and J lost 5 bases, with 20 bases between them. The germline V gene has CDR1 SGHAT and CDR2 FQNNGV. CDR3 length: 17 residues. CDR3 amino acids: CASSSSANGAWTGELFF. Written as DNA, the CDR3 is TGTGCCAGCAGCTCCTCGGCCAATGGGGCTTGGACCGGGGAGCTGTTTTTT.